Each of the 23 T cell receptor beta chains below was sequenced from the same sample in a study of T-cell reconstitution after alpha-beta-depleted transplantation in children. A library of TCRbeta sequences, prepared with unique molecular identifiers, was generated. Via MiXCR, TCRdb re-called the PCR reads, giving one row per CDR3 protein. The sample lists hundreds of thousands of distinct CDR3 sequences, 10% to 13% occurring once. This specimen was PBMCs, taken before TCRalphabeta/CD19-depleted stem cell transplant. The receptors originated from a child aged 2 to 10 with inherited bone marrow failure, due to receive a stem cell transplant.

This clonotype was counted only a few times. This rearrangement joins TRBV21-1 to TRBJ1-5. TRBV21-1 is listed as a pseudogene. The CDR3 length is 16 residues. Here the CDR3 reads CASSKARDISNQPQHF. DNA for the CDR3: TGTGCCAGCAGCAAAGCGCGGGATATTAGCAATCAGCCCCAGCATTTT.

In this sample, this clonotype turned up many times. The V call is TRBV6-1, the J call TRBJ1-4, with unresolved D. Deletions cut 7 bases from V and 4 bases from J, with 16 bases between. The CDR3 totals 15 residues. Germline values: CDR1 MNHNS, CDR2 SASEGT. In nucleotides, the CDR3 is TGTGCCAGCACCCCCCGGGAGCCACTTAATGAAAAACTGTTTTTT. It yields the protein CASTPREPLNEKLFF.

This clonotype was detected a few times. V gene TRBV6-5 combines with J gene TRBJ1-1, with D unresolved. Germline assignment: CDR1 MNHEY and CDR2 SVGAGI. Trimming cost V 4 bases and J 5 bases, with 11 bases left between them. This CDR3 contains 13 residues. The CDR3 bases are TGTGCCAGCAGTTCCGCCCCGGGGACTGAAGCTTTCTTT. Translating it yields CASSSAPGTEAFF.

This clonotype was detected many times. V usage is TRBV10-3 and J usage is TRBJ2-7; 7 bases agree with TRBD2. Per the germline V gene, CDR1 is ENHRY and CDR2 is SYGVKD. The length of the CDR3 is 13 residues. V shed 4 bases, J shed 3 bases, and the junction held 3 bases outside the gene matches. The chain's CDR3 is CAISGLADYEQYF. The CDR3, as DNA: TGTGCCATCAGTGGGCTAGCGGACTACGAGCAGTACTTC.

At least ten counts were recorded for this clonotype. This chain joins TRBV10-3 and TRBJ2-7; D is perhaps TRBD1 or TRBD2 (5 bases each). This CDR3 region has 14 residues. CDR1 is ENHRY and CDR2 is SYGVKD in the germline V gene. Trimming stripped 2 bases from V and 2 bases from J, with 10 bases between. This CDR3 is CAISEPGTTYEQYF. CDR3 sequence (DNA): TGTGCCATCAGTGAGCCCGGGACCACCTACGAGCAGTACTTC.

This clonotype was recorded at least ten times. CDR3 nucleotide sequence: TGTGCCACCAGTGATCGCGGCCTCAGCGAGACCCAGTACTTC. Its translation is CATSDRGLSETQYF. V gene TRBV24-1 combines with J gene TRBJ2-5, with no clear D. The length of the CDR3 is 14 residues. Germline assignment: CDR1 KGHDR and CDR2 SFDVKD. The germline V and J ends were trimmed by 3 bases and 5 bases, with 12 bases remaining between them.

At least ten counts were recorded for this clonotype. The V and J genes are TRBV3-1 and TRBJ2-1; tentative D call: TRBD2 (6 bases). This CDR3 comprises 12 residues. The V end was cut by 3 bases, the J end by 10 bases, with 10 bases between. Germline V gene sequence: CDR1 LGHDT, CDR2 YNNKEL (reference sequence). The CDR3 nucleotides are TGTGCCAGCAGCCAGGCTCTAGCGGAGCAGTTCTTC. This translates into CASSQALAEQFF.

In this sample, this clonotype turned up many times. The V call is TRBV5-1, the J call TRBJ2-5, with D uncertain. Deletions cut 3 bases from V and 3 bases from J, with 12 bases between. Germline CDR1 reads SGHRS; CDR2 reads YFSETQ. The CDR3 covers 14 residues. The CDR3 protein is CASSYSGREETQYF. CDR3 bases: TGCGCCAGCAGCTACTCAGGACGCGAAGAGACCCAGTACTTC.

The sample holds a few counts of this clonotype. This chain links TRBV30 with TRBJ2-5; the D call may be TRBD1 or TRBD2 (5 bases each). The germline V gene encodes CDR1 GTSNPN and CDR2 SVGIG (reference sequence). The CDR3 has 13 residues. V was shortened by 3 bases and J by 4 bases, with 12 bases between the two germline ends. DNA of the CDR3: TGTGCCTGGAGGTCCCCCGGGGCAGAGACCCAGTACTTC. Residues: CAWRSPGAETQYF. The variable domain in full, completed from reference TRBV30 and TRBJ2-5, reads SQTIHQWPATLVQPVGSPLSLECTVEGTSNPNLYWYRQAAGRGLQLLFYSVGIGQISSEVPQNLSASRPQDRQFILSSKKLLLSDSGFYLCAWRSPGAETQYFGPGTRLLVL.

V gene TRBV19 combines with J gene TRBJ1-5, with D possibly being TRBD1 (5 bases). V was trimmed by 5 bases and J by 7 bases, leaving 18 bases between them. This CDR3 region has 15 residues. Germline-derived CDR1 and CDR2 are LNHDA and SQIVND (reference sequence). The CDR3 spells CASSPREGPGQPQHF. The CDR3 DNA reads TGTGCCAGTAGTCCCCGTGAGGGGCCAGGCCAGCCCCAGCATTTT.

This chain connects TRBV7-9 to TRBJ2-1, with D perhaps being TRBD1 or TRBD2 (5 bases each). This CDR3 comprises 13 residues. Between the trimmed V and J ends, which lost 4 bases and 8 bases, there was a span of 12 bases. Germline V gene sequence: CDR1 SEHNR, CDR2 FQNEAQ (reference sequence). The CDR3 loop is CASSSLGDHEQFF. In DNA, the CDR3 is TGTGCCAGCAGCTCTTTGGGGGATCATGAGCAGTTCTTC.

The chain carries TRBV28 and TRBJ2-3; 9 positions match TRBD2. Germline-derived CDR1 and CDR2 are MDHEN and SYDVKM. The V and J ends lost 6 bases and 9 bases, in that order; junction bases with no gene match: 10. The CDR3 is 14 amino acids. The CDR3 DNA follows: TGTGCCAGCAGGACTAGCGGAGGTGGGTCGACGCAGTATTTT. Protein product: CASRTSGGGSTQYF.

This clonotype was seen ten or more times. V gene TRBV7-9 combines with J gene TRBJ2-1, with D possibly TRBD2 on 6 matching bases. Per the germline V gene, CDR1 is SEHNR and CDR2 is FQNEAQ (reference sequence). The CDR3 covers 15 residues. Trimming took off 3 bases at V and 3 bases at J, with 12 bases between the two ends. CDR3 bases: TGTGCCAGCAGCTTTGTGGCGGGGAGCTACAATGAGCAGTTCTTC. The encoded protein is CASSFVAGSYNEQFF.

The chain joins TRBV12-3 or TRBV12-4 to TRBJ2-5; TRBD2 matches at 9 bases. CDR3 length: 19 amino acids. J lost 1 base, V lost 4 bases, and 16 bases had no gene match. The CDR3 DNA reads as TGTGCCAGCAGTTCCCCGGGGGCTAGCGGGATTCCCCTCCAAGAGACCCAGTACTTC. Amino acids: CASSSPGASGIPLQETQYF.

The sample holds many counts of this clonotype. This chain joins TRBV4-3 and TRBJ1-4, with 9 bases identical to TRBD1. The V segment lost 3 bases and the J segment 8 bases; nucleotides outside the gene matches: 7. Germline V gene lookup returns CDR1 LGHNA and CDR2 YSLEER. This CDR3 is built from 15 residues. The CDR3 nucleotides read TGCGCCAGCAGCCAGCTGGACAGGGGATACGAAAAACTGTTTTTT. As protein: CASSQLDRGYEKLFF.

The CDR3 sequence: CASSLAAGELETQYF. CDR3 nucleotides: TGTGCCAGCAGCTTAGCGGCAGGGGAGCTAGAGACCCAGTACTTC. The chain combines TRBV7-9 with TRBJ2-5; perhaps TRBD1 as D (6 bases). Deletions cut 0 bases from V and 4 bases from J, with 12 bases between. CDR3 size: 15 residues. From germline, CDR1 is SEHNR and CDR2 FQNEAQ (reference sequence).

The chain carries TRBV7-9 and TRBJ2-7; no firm D call. CDR1 SEHNR and CDR2 FQNEAQ come from the germline V gene (reference sequence). Trimming took 3 bases from V and 3 from J, leaving 18 bases between them. CDR3 length equals 16 residues. DNA for the CDR3: TGTGCCAGCAGCTTGACACACCCTGGCCTTTACTACGAGCAGTACTTC. Its protein product is CASSLTHPGLYYEQYF.

This clonotype was counted ten times or more. The chain has TRBV5-1 and TRBJ2-3; D is ambiguous. This CDR3 has 15 residues. The V end lost 1 base, the J end lost 4 bases, and 13 bases lay between the germline ends. In germline, CDR1 is SGHRS, CDR2 YFSETQ. The DNA of the CDR3 is TGCGCCAGCAGCTTGAATAGCCAGGAATCAGATACGCAGTATTTT. Its translation is CASSLNSQESDTQYF.

This clonotype has just a few counts. V and J are TRBV30 and TRBJ1-5, with a weak D call TRBD1 (6 bases). From germline, CDR1 is GTSNPN and CDR2 SVGIG (reference sequence). There are 14 residues in the CDR3. V was cut by 1 base and J by 7 bases, with 14 bases left in between. In nucleotides, the CDR3 is TGTGCCTGGAGTGGAGGGGGGGACGGGCAGCCCCAGCATTTT. It codes for CAWSGGGDGQPQHF.

The genes are TRBV28 and TRBJ2-3, with D hard to call. The CDR3 totals 15 residues. The germline V gene encodes CDR1 MDHEN and CDR2 SYDVKM. The germline V and J ends were trimmed by 6 bases and 2 bases, with 15 bases remaining between them. The CDR3, as DNA: TGTGCCAGCAGGGTGGGTGACCGTCCCACAGATACGCAGTATTTT. It translates to CASRVGDRPTDTQYF.

This clonotype occurred many times. The gene calls are TRBV19 and TRBJ2-7, with 7 bases matching TRBD2. The V and J ends lost 9 bases and 2 bases, in that order; junction bases with no gene match: 4. This CDR3 is 12 amino acids long. CDR1 LNHDA and CDR2 SQIVND come from the germline V gene (reference sequence). The CDR3 here is CASSSGAYEQYF. CDR3 coding DNA: TGTGCCAGCAGCAGCGGGGCCTACGAGCAGTACTTC.

The table lists this clonotype with many counts. V gene TRBV23-1 combines with J gene TRBJ2-1, with TRBD2 matching over 10 bases. TRBV23-1 is an open reading frame, and its role is uncertain. V was clipped by 6 bases and J by 7 bases; unmatched bases: 9. This CDR3 has 15 amino acids. CDR3 in DNA: TGCGCCAGCAGCCGGACTAGCGGAAGAGGAAATGAGCAGTTCTTC. It encodes CASSRTSGRGNEQFF.

The table lists this clonotype with many counts. As DNA, the CDR3 is TGTGCCAGCAGCCCGGTTCGCTCCTACAATGAGCAGTTCTTC. This gives the protein CASSPVRSYNEQFF. The chain employs TRBV27 and TRBJ2-1, with D unresolved. The V end lost 6 bases, the J end lost 0 bases, and 9 bases lay between the germline ends. Germline CDR1 MNHEY, CDR2 SMNVEV (reference sequence). This CDR3 comprises 14 residues.